Below are 31 T cell receptor beta chains sequenced from a single sample in a study of T cells expressing NK-cell markers. TCRdb re-called the 5' RACE reads; one entry per CDR3 protein, DNA not given. The sample shows some 150,000 distinct CDR3 sequences, and more than 10% sits with its ten largest clones. The material sequenced was blood T cells: a sorted CD56 or NKG2C T cell subset, CD4+ or CD8+ T cells, or bulk PBMC T cells (not recorded which). These receptors all come from a young man in good health.

The chain employs TRBV5-1 and TRBJ2-7; TCRdb reports TRBD1, a call that lacks DNA to check it against. This CDR3 is built from 14 residues. Germline V gene sequence: CDR1 SGHRS, CDR2 YFSETQ. The CDR3: CASSYPGREVEQYF.

The chain recombines TRBV14 with TRBJ2-1. Germline V gene lookup returns CDR1 SGHDN and CDR2 FVKESK. CDR3 length: 16 residues. CDR3 in amino acids: CASSQYGGTSYNEQFF.

The gene calls are TRBV7-7 and TRBJ2-3; as DNA is missing, the TRBD1 call by TCRdb cannot be tested. The CDR3 totals 14 residues. Looked up from germline, CDR1 is SSHAT and CDR2 is FNYEAQ (reference sequence). The CDR3 region is CASSSGQGTDTQYF.

The V call is TRBV27, the J call TRBJ2-1; TCRdb selects TRBD2, and the lack of DNA leaves this call unchecked. Germline V gives CDR1 MNHEY, CDR2 SMNVEV (reference sequence). The CDR3 has 15 amino acids. The CDR3 loop reads CASSLLGREGNEQFF.

The CDR3 spells CASSLKDPSLREVADTQYF. The J gene is TRBJ2-3, the V gene TRBV11-2; lacking DNA, the TRBD2 call made by TCRdb goes unchecked. Per germline, CDR1 SGHAT and CDR2 FQNNGV. The CDR3 sequence is 19 residues long.

V and J are TRBV20-1 and TRBJ2-1; TCRdb reports TRBD2, a call that lacks DNA to check it against. The V gene's germline CDR1 is DFQATT and CDR2 SNEGSKA (reference sequence). The CDR3 is made up of 13 amino acids. The CDR3 region is CSPEREGRVEQFF.

The chain combines TRBV19 with TRBJ1-5; TCRdb outputs TRBD1, but without DNA this stays unchecked. Germline V gene data show CDR1 as LNHDA and CDR2 as SQIVND (reference sequence). The CDR3 length is 15 residues. CDR3 sequence reads: CASSGGGTGNQPQHF.

The J gene is TRBJ2-3, the V gene TRBV28; TCRdb proposes TRBD1, but this gene call is untestable without DNA. The germline V gene has CDR1 MDHEN and CDR2 SYDVKM. This CDR3 region has 14 residues. The CDR3: CASLGVGVADTQYF.

V and J are TRBV28 and TRBJ2-7; the TRBD1 assignment by TCRdb is unverifiable without DNA. This CDR3 is 14 amino acids long. Per the germline V gene, CDR1 is MDHEN and CDR2 is SYDVKM. The CDR3 here is CASSLSGQGNEQYF.

This clonotype is identified as medium-sized (0.01 to 0.1%) from frequency. The rearrangement uses TRBV7-9 and TRBJ2-3; TCRdb picks TRBD2, but there is no DNA to check that call. Germline V gives CDR1 SEHNR, CDR2 FQNEAQ (reference sequence). The length of the CDR3 is 15 residues. This CDR3 reads CASSQIAGDTDTQYF. The complete variable domain, with remaining parts taken from reference TRBV7-9 and TRBJ2-3, reads DTGVSQNPRHKITKRGQNVTFRCDPISEHNRLYWYRQTLGQGPEFLTYFQNEAQLEKSRLLSDRFSAERPKGSFSTLEIQRTEQGDSAMYLCASSQIAGDTDTQYFGPGTRLTVL.

J is TRBJ1-1 and V is TRBV30; the TCRdb D gene call, TRBD1, has no DNA to confirm it. The CDR3 length is 14 residues. Germline CDR1 reads GTSNPN; CDR2 reads SVGIG (reference sequence). The CDR3 sequence is CAWSTGQGFSEAFF.

V and J are TRBV7-6 and TRBJ2-1; TCRdb names TRBD2, which stays unverified in the absence of DNA. CDR3 length: 17 amino acids. Looked up from germline, CDR1 is SGHVS and CDR2 is FNYEAQ. The CDR3 loop is CASSLAPSGASYNEQFF. The full variable domain, its missing parts supplied by reference TRBV7-6 and TRBJ2-1, is GAGVSQSPRYKVTKRGQDVALRCDPISGHVSLYWYRQALGQGPEFLTYFNYEAQQDKSGLPNDRFSAERPEGSISTLTIQRTEQRDSAMYRCASSLAPSGASYNEQFFGPGTRLTVL.

V usage is TRBV7-2 and J usage is TRBJ1-1; TCRdb proposes TRBD1, but this gene call is untestable without DNA. CDR1 SGHTA and CDR2 FQGNSA come from the germline V gene. The CDR3 is made up of 13 amino acids. The CDR3 here is CARKTGLRTEAFF.

This chain links TRBV19 with TRBJ2-5; TCRdb names TRBD1, which stays unverified in the absence of DNA. Looked up from germline, CDR1 is LNHDA and CDR2 is SQIVND (reference sequence). The CDR3 length is 16 residues. The CDR3 loop is CASSIFWTTGQETQYF.

The chain recombines TRBV28 with TRBJ2-1; with no DNA, the TCRdb D assignment of TRBD2 cannot be verified. CDR3 length equals 16 residues. Germline V lookup: CDR1 MDHEN, CDR2 SYDVKM. CDR3 in amino acids: CASSPPGATYGNEQFF.

V usage is TRBV7-2 and J usage is TRBJ2-7; lacking DNA, the TRBD2 call made by TCRdb goes unchecked. Germline-derived CDR1 and CDR2 are SGHTA and FQGNSA. The CDR3 covers 15 residues. CDR3 sequence reads: CASSLTGLAYYEQYF. The variable domain in full, with the rest retrieved from reference TRBV7-2 and TRBJ2-7, is GAGVSQSPSNKVTEKGKDVELRCDPISGHTALYWYRQSLGQGLEFLIYFQGNSAPDKSGLPSDRFSAERTGGSVSTLTIQRTQQEDSAVYLCASSLTGLAYYEQYFGPGTRLTVT.

The V gene is TRBV27, the J gene TRBJ1-2; no DNA is available, so the TRBD1 call from TCRdb remains unchecked. This CDR3 is built from 15 residues. Germline V gene data show CDR1 as MNHEY and CDR2 as SMNVEV (reference sequence). CDR3 region: CASKRDRAVGYGYTF.

The chain uses TRBV12-3 or TRBV12-4 and TRBJ2-1. The CDR3 is 14 residues long. This CDR3 is CASSQDATGNEQFF.

The chain employs TRBV5-6 and TRBJ1-5. Germline CDR1 SGHDT, CDR2 YYEEEE. This CDR3 spans 16 amino acids. CDR3 in amino acids: CASSLSNRLGNQPQHF.

This chain uses TRBV20-1 with TRBJ2-1; without DNA, the TCRdb call of TRBD2 cannot be checked. Germline V gives CDR1 DFQATT, CDR2 SNEGSKA (reference sequence). The CDR3 has 17 residues. CDR3 in amino acids: CSARGDETSLLYNEQFF.

The genes are TRBV7-2 and TRBJ2-3; TCRdb reports TRBD1, a call that lacks DNA to check it against. Germline assignment: CDR1 SGHTA and CDR2 FQGNSA. The CDR3 sequence is 16 residues long. The CDR3 sequence is CASSRKPGQNTDTQYF.

The V call is TRBV20-1, the J call TRBJ1-1. The germline gives CDR1 DFQATT, CDR2 SNEGSKA (reference sequence). The CDR3 is 12 amino acids. CDR3 loop: CSAALLGTEAFF.

The chain is built from TRBV30 and TRBJ2-1; the TCRdb D gene call, TRBD2, has no DNA to confirm it. CDR1 GTSNPN and CDR2 SVGIG come from the germline V gene (reference sequence). CDR3 length: 14 residues. The CDR3: CAWGLGRAYNEQFF.

The chain links TRBV7-9 to TRBJ2-1; the D gene TCRdb calls, TRBD1, cannot be checked with no DNA. Germline-derived CDR1 and CDR2 are SEHNR and FQNEAQ (reference sequence). The CDR3 contains 13 residues. The chain's CDR3 is CASGQHRDNEQFF.

The J gene is TRBJ2-2, the V gene TRBV25-1; without DNA, the TCRdb call of TRBD2 cannot be checked. CDR1 MGHDK and CDR2 SYGVNS come from the germline V gene. This CDR3 contains 15 residues. The CDR3 loop reads CASSEYLTGTGELFF.

The J gene is TRBJ2-1, the V gene TRBV4-3; without DNA, the TCRdb call of TRBD2 cannot be checked. The CDR3 runs 17 residues. Germline CDR1 LGHNA, CDR2 YSLEER. The CDR3 loop reads CASSQDGAETRRNEQFF.

This sequence joins TRBV4-3 and TRBJ1-3. The CDR3 consists of 18 residues. Germline loops: CDR1 LGHNA, CDR2 YSLEER. CDR3: CASSQDAVEGWPGNTIYF.

The rearrangement links TRBV5-4 to TRBJ2-2; without DNA, the TCRdb call of TRBD1 cannot be checked. Germline values: CDR1 SGHNT, CDR2 YYREEE (reference sequence). The CDR3 contains 15 residues. CDR3 in amino acids: CASSSDRGLTGELFF.

The chain recombines TRBV5-1 with TRBJ2-7; there is no DNA to check the TCRdb D call of TRBD1. Germline V lookup: CDR1 SGHRS, CDR2 YFSETQ. CDR3 length equals 15 residues. The CDR3 is CASSQGQPFSYEQYF. Using reference TRBV5-1 and TRBJ2-7 for the parts outside the CDR3, the full variable domain is KAGVTQTPRYLIKTRGQQVTLSCSPISGHRSVSWYQQTPGQGLQFLFEYFSETQRNKGNFPGRFSGRQFSNSRSEMNVSTLELGDSALYLCASSQGQPFSYEQYFGPGTRLTVT.

This rearrangement joins TRBV7-2 to TRBJ1-3; no DNA is available, so the TRBD1 call from TCRdb remains unchecked. CDR1 and CDR2 from the germline V gene are SGHTA and FQGNSA. The CDR3 runs 14 residues. The CDR3 spells CASSSAPPGNTIYF.

The V and J genes are TRBV20-1 and TRBJ1-5. The CDR3 is 14 amino acids. Germline V gene sequence: CDR1 DFQATT, CDR2 SNEGSKA (reference sequence). The CDR3 region is CSARGPNNNQPQHF.